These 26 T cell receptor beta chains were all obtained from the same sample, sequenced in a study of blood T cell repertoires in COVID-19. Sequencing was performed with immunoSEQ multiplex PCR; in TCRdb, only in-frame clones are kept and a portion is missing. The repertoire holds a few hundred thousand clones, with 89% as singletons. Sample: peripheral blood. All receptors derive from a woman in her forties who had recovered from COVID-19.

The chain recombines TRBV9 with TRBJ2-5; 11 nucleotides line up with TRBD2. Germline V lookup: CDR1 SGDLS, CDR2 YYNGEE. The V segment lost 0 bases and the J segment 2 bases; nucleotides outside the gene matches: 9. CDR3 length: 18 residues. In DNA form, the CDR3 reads TGTGCCAGCAGCGTAGGTCTAGCGGGGGGTTCAACTCAAGAGACCCAGTACTTC. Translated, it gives CASSVGLAGGSTQETQYF.

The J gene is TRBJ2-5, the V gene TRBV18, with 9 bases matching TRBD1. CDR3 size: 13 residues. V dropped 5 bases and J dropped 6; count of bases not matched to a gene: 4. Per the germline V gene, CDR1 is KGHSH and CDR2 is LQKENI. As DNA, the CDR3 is TGTGCCAGCTCAACCGACAGGGGGAAGACCCAGTACTTC. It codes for CASSTDRGKTQYF.

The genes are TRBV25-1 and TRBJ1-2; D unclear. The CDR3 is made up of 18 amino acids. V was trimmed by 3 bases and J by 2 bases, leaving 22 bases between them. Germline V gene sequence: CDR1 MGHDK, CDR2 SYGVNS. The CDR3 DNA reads TGTGCCAGCAGTGATTCGTTAGGTGTGGGAGGGAGCAACTATGGCTACACCTTC. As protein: CASSDSLGVGGSNYGYTF.

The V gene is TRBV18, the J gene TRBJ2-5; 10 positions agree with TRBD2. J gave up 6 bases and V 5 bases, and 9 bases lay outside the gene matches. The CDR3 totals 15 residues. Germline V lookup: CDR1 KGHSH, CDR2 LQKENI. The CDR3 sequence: CASSAVQREGQTQYF. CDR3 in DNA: TGTGCCAGCTCAGCGGTTCAGCGGGAGGGCCAGACCCAGTACTTC.

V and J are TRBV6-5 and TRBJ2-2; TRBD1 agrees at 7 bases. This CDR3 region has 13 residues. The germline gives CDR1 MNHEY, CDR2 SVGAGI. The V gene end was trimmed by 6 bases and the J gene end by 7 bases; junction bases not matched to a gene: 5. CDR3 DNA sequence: TGTGCCAGCAGCTCACAGGGGTTCGGGGAGCTGTTTTTT. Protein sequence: CASSSQGFGELFF.

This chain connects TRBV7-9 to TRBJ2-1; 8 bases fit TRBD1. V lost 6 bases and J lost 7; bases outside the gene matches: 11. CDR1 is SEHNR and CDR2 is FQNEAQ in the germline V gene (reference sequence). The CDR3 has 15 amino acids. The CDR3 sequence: CASSLMGQAENEQFF. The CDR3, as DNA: TGTGCCAGCAGTCTTATGGGACAGGCAGAGAATGAGCAGTTCTTC.

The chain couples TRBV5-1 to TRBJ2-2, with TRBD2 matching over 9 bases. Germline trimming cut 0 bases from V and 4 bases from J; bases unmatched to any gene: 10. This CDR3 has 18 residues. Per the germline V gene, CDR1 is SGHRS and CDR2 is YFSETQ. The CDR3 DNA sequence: TGCGCCAGCAGCTTGGCCGTTAGCGGGAGAAAGGGCACCGGGGAGCTGTTTTTT. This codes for CASSLAVSGRKGTGELFF. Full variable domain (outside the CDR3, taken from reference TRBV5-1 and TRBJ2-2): KAGVTQTPRYLIKTRGQQVTLSCSPISGHRSVSWYQQTPGQGLQFLFEYFSETQRNKGNFPGRFSGRQFSNSRSEMNVSTLELGDSALYLCASSLAVSGRKGTGELFFGEGSRLTVL.

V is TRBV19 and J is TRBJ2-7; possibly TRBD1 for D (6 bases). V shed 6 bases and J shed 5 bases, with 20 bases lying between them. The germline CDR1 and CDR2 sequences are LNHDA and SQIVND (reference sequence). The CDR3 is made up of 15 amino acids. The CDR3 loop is CASSDPGHSDHEQYF. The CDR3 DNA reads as TGTGCCAGTAGCGACCCGGGACACTCTGACCACGAGCAGTACTTC.

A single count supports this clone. As DNA, the CDR3 is TGTGCCAGTAAGTCGCGTCTAGCCAAAAACATTCAGTACTTC. Its translation is CASKSRLAKNIQYF. The rearrangement uses TRBV19 and TRBJ2-4; D uncertain. Trimming removed 7 bases at V and 0 bases at J, with 10 bases between. The CDR3 has 14 amino acids. CDR1 LNHDA and CDR2 SQIVND come from the germline V gene (reference sequence).

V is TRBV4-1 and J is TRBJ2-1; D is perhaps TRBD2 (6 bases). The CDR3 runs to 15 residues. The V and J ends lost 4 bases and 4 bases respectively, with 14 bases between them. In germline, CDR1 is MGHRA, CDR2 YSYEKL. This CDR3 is CASSPDRDSYNEQFF. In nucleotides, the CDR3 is TGCGCCAGCAGCCCTGACCGGGACTCTTACAATGAGCAGTTCTTC.

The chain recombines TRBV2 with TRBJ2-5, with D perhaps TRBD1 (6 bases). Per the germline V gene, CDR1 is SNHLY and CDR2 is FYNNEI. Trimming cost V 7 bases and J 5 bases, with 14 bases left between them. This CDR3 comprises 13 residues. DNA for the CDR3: TGTGCCAGCAAGATGACAGGCTCGGAGACCCAGTACTTC. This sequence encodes CASKMTGSETQYF.

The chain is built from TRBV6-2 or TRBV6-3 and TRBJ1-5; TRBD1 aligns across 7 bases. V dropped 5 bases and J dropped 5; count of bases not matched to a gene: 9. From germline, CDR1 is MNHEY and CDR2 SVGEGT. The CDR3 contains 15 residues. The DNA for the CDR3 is TGTGCCAGCAGTAAGCGAACAGGGGTCGATCAGCCCCAGCATTTT. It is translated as CASSKRTGVDQPQHF.

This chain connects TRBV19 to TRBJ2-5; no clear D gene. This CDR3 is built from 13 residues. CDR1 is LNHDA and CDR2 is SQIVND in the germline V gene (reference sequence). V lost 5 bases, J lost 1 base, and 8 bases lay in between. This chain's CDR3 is CASSGAIQETQYF. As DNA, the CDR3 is TGTGCCAGTAGTGGTGCGATCCAAGAGACCCAGTACTTC.

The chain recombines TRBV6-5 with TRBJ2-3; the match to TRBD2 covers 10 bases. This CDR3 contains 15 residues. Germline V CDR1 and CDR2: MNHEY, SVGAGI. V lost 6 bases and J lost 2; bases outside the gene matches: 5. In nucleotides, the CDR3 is TGTGCCAGCAGGGCACTAGCGGGGTACACAGATACGCAGTATTTT. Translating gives CASRALAGYTDTQYF.

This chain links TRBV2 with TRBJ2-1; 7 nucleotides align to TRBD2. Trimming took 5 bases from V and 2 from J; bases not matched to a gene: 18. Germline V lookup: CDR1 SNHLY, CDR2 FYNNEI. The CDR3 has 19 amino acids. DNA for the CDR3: TGTGCCAGCAGTTCTCCCGACCGTATTGGGACTACCACCTACAATGAGCAGTTCTTC. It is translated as CASSSPDRIGTTTYNEQFF.

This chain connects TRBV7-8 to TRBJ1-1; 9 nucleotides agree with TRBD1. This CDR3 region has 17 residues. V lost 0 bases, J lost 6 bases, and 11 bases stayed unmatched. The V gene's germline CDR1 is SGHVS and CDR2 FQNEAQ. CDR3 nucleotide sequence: TGTGCCAGCAGCTTAGCTGGGGGGACAGGGCTATACCCTGAAGCTTTCTTT. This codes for CASSLAGGTGLYPEAFF.

CDR3 DNA: TGTGCCAGTAGCGCAAGCTCCTACAATGAGCAGTTCTTC. Translation: CASSASSYNEQFF. V usage is TRBV2 and J usage is TRBJ2-1, with D maybe TRBD2 (5 bases). V was shortened by 9 bases and J by 0 bases, with 9 bases between the two germline ends. Germline V gives CDR1 SNHLY, CDR2 FYNNEI. CDR3 length: 13 amino acids.

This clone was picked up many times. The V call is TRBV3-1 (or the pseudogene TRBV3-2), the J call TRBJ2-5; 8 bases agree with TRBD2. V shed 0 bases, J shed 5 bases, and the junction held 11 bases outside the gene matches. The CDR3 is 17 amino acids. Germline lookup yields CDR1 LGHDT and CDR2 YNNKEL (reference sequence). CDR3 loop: CASSQEFTGGPRETQYF. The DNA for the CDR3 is TGTGCCAGCAGCCAAGAATTTACGGGGGGGCCCAGGGAGACCCAGTACTTC.

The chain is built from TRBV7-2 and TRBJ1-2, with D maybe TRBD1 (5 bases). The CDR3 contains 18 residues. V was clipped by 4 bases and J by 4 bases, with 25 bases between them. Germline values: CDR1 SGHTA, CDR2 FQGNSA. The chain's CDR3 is CASSSSSGGQNILYGYTF. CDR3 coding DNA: TGTGCCAGCAGCTCATCTTCGGGGGGTCAAAACATCCTCTATGGCTACACCTTC.

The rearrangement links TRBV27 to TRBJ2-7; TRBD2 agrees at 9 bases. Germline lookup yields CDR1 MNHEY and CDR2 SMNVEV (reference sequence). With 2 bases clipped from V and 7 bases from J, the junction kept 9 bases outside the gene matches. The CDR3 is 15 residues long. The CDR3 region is CASSLRAGGLGEQYV. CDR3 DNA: TGTGCCAGCAGTTTAAGAGCGGGAGGTCTTGGGGAGCAGTACGTC.

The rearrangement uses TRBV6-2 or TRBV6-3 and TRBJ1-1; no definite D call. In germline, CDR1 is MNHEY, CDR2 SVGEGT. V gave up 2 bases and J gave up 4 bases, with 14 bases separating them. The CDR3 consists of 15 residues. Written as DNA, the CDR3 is TGTGCCAGCAGTTACGGGGAGGGAAGAAGCACTGAAGCTTTCTTT. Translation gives CASSYGEGRSTEAFF.

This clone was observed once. CDR3 sequence reads: CASSSPSGRDYNEQFF. In DNA form, the CDR3 reads TGTGCCAGCAGCTCCCCTAGCGGGAGAGATTACAATGAGCAGTTCTTC. The chain carries TRBV5-4 and TRBJ2-1; 10 bases align to TRBD2. The CDR3 totals 16 residues. CDR1 and CDR2 from the germline V gene are SGHNT and YYREEE (reference sequence). The trim removed 3 bases at V and 4 bases at J, leaving 7 bases unmatched.

The CDR3 nucleotides are TGTGCCAGCAGTTCCACTTCCTACGAGCAGTACTTC. It encodes CASSSTSYEQYF. The chain recombines TRBV27 with TRBJ2-7; D gene unclear. CDR1 is MNHEY, CDR2 SMNVEV, per germline (reference sequence). Trimming stripped 4 bases from V and 1 base from J, with 5 bases between. There are 12 residues in the CDR3.

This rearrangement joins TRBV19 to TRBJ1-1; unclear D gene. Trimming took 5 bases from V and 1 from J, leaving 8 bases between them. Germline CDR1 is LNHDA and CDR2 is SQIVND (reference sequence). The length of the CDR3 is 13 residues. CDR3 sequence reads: CASSPTENTEAFF. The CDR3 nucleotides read TGTGCCAGTAGTCCGACTGAGAACACTGAAGCTTTCTTT.

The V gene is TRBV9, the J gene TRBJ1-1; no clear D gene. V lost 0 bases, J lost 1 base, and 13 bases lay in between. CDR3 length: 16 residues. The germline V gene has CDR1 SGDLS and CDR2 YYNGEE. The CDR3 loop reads CASSVELRLRNTEAFF. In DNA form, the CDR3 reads TGTGCCAGCAGCGTAGAATTGAGGTTGAGGAACACTGAAGCTTTCTTT.

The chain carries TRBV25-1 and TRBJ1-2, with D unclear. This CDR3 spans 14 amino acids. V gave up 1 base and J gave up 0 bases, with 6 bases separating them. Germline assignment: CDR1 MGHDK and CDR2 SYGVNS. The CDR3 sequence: CASSESGSNYGYTF. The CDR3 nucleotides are TGTGCCAGCAGTGAATCGGGATCTAACTATGGCTACACCTTC.